The entry below gives a single T cell receptor (beta chain) sequence along with its context. Its antigen is currently unknown. The sample belongs to a study of long-term antiretroviral therapy in people with HIV. The wider study: In the earliest collections, sampling predates the 2015 immediate-ART recommendation by about a decade. Regarding the study as a whole: Blood specimens, gathered between 2004 and 2017, were possibly obtained under older ART regimens. Clonal populations expanded prior to ART predominated within the repertoire at all time points.

The CDR3 runs to 13 residues. Germline CDR1 is SGHNT and CDR2 is YENEEA. After removal of 3 bases from V and 5 bases from J, the junction contained 1 base not matched to a gene. The United States was where all participants with HIV were treated. Survey-level immunoSEQ v3.0 assays were run. TCRdb's table, derived via immunoSEQ multiplex PCR, lists solely in-frame clones and lacks some. The profile covers about 22,000 clones, with more than 80% appearing a single time and 4.3% taken by the ten largest. V usage is TRBV11-3 and J usage is TRBJ2-4; 7 bases agree with TRBD2. This specimen consisted of unsorted PBMCs, obtained about 5.7 years after starting antiretroviral therapy. The clonotype originates from a man aged 25 to 40 with HIV. DNA of the CDR3: TGTGCCAGCAGCTTTGGACTAGAAAACATTCAGTACTTC. Its protein is CASSFGLENIQYF.